Below, one TCR beta chain is given with its context. The target antigen is unknown. This entry is derived from a study of post-analysis software for immune sequencing data. Study information: The disease courses spanned relapsing-remitting, secondary progressive and progressive-relapsing forms of multiple sclerosis.

Study-wide points: The study found TRBV5-6, TRBV5-1 and TRBV20-1 among five TRBV segments more frequent in patients than controls. When the samples were clustered directly with F measure, those that had been prepared in the same batch showed strong co-clustering. There was significantly lower normalized Chao1 diversity in multiple sclerosis patients than in controls.

Germline assignment: CDR1 SNHLY and CDR2 FYNNEI. V lost 0 bases, J lost 5 bases, and 11 bases lay in between. The CDR3 runs 14 residues. Built from TCR beta cDNA, the libraries had unique molecular identifiers in them. From roughly 1 to 10 million T cells, 450,000 to 550,000 cDNA molecules were obtained. TCRdb reanalysed the PCR reads using MiXCR and keeps one entry per CDR3 protein. The sample includes roughly 600,000 distinct CDR3 sequences, 44% of them seen just once. This TCR came from a girl aged 5 to 17 with multiple sclerosis. V usage is TRBV2 and J usage is TRBJ2-7, with a possible D match to TRBD1 (5 bases). The material sequenced was blood. The CDR3 bases are TGTGCCAGCAGTGAAGCCAGGGATCAGGACGAGCAGTACTTC. Translation: CASSEARDQDEQYF.